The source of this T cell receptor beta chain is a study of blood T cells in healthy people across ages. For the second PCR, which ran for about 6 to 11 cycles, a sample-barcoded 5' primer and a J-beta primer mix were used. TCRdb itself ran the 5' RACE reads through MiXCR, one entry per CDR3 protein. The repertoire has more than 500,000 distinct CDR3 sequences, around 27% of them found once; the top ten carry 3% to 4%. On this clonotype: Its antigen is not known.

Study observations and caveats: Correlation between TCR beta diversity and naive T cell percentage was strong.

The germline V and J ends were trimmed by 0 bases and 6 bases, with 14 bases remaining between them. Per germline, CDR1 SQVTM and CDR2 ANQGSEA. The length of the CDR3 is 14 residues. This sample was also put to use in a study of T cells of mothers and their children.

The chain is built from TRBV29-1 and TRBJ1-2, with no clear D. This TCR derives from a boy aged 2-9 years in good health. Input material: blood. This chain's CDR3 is CSVEDQRVPNGYTF. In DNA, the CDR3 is TGCAGCGTTGAAGATCAAAGGGTGCCCAATGGCTACACCTTC.